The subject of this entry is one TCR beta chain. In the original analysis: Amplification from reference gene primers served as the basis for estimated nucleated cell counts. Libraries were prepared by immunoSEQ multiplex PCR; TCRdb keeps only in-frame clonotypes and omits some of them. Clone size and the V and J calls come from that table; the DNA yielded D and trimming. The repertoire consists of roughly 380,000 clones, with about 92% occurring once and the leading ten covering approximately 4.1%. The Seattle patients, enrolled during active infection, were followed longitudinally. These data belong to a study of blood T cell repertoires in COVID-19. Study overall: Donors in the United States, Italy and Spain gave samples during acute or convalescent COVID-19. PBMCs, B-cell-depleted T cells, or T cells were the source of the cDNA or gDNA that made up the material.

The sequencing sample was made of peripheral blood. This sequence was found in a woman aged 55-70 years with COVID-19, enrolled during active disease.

As DNA, the CDR3 is TGTGCCAGTAGTATATCAGGGAATTATGGCTACACCTTC. It is translated as CASSISGNYGYTF. The gene calls are TRBV19 and TRBJ1-2; D is possibly TRBD1 (5 bases). Germline lookup yields CDR1 LNHDA and CDR2 SQIVND (reference sequence). The CDR3 has 13 residues. V was cut by 2 bases and J by 5 bases, with 9 bases left in between.